The 11 T cell receptor beta chains listed next were all sequenced from one sample in a study of memory CD4+ T cells and cytomegalovirus serostatus. The sort gate was single viable CD3+CD4+CD8-CD45RO+ cells for memory CD4+ T cells. The protocol was immunoSEQ multiplex PCR, while the TCRdb copy is restricted to in-frame clones and leaves out a portion. The data contain just under 95,000 clones, 75% to 90% of them singletons. Sequenced sample: memory CD4+ T cells from blood. These TCRs come from an adult in good health and CMV-seropositive.

Here the CDR3 DNA reads TGTGCCAGCAGCCCGACTAGCGGGAAGTACCACGAGCAGTACTTC. It codes for CASSPTSGKYHEQYF. The rearrangement uses TRBV28 and TRBJ2-7; 11 bases match TRBD2. Trimming at V came to 6 bases and at J to 5 bases, leaving 9 bases not matched to a gene. Germline CDR1 and CDR2: MDHEN and SYDVKM. The CDR3 loop spans 15 amino acids.

The chain carries TRBV18 and TRBJ1-1, with D perhaps matching TRBD1 (5 bases). The CDR3 has 16 amino acids. Per the germline V gene, CDR1 is KGHSH and CDR2 is LQKENI. Trimming took off 4 bases at V and 4 bases at J, with 19 bases between the two ends. CDR3 loop: CASSQMGGATGTEAFF. CDR3 DNA: TGTGCCAGCTCACAAATGGGTGGGGCGACGGGCACTGAAGCTTTCTTT.

The rearrangement joins TRBV7-9 to TRBJ2-3; D is undetermined. V was cut by 8 bases and J by 3 bases, with 9 bases left in between. CDR3 length: 12 amino acids. The germline V gene has CDR1 SEHNR and CDR2 FQNEAQ (reference sequence). The CDR3 loop reads CASRQETDTQYF. DNA of the CDR3: TGTGCCAGCCGTCAAGAAACAGATACGCAGTATTTT.

In this sample, this clone turned up a few times. The V and J genes are TRBV2 and TRBJ1-2; no definite D call. The germline gives CDR1 SNHLY, CDR2 FYNNEI. The V end was cut by 9 bases, the J end by 5 bases, with 10 bases between. The CDR3 runs to 11 residues. The CDR3 reads CASTRQYGYTF. The CDR3 nucleotides are TGTGCCAGTACACGGCAGTATGGCTACACCTTC. Complete variable domain (other parts from reference TRBV2 and TRBJ1-2): EPEVTQTPSHQVTQMGQEVILRCVPISNHLYFYWYRQILGQKVEFLVSFYNNEISEKSEIFDDQFSVERPDGSNFTLKIRSTKLEDSAMYFCASTRQYGYTFGSGTRLTVV.

The V gene is TRBV11-2, the J gene TRBJ2-2; D is undetermined. V was shortened by 3 bases and J by 2 bases, with 7 bases between the two germline ends. CDR3 length equals 14 residues. Germline CDR1 and CDR2: SGHAT and FQNNGV. The CDR3 loop reads CASSLYDNTGELFF. The CDR3 region has the DNA TGTGCCAGCAGCTTGTATGATAACACCGGGGAGCTGTTTTTT.

The chain links TRBV28 to TRBJ1-2, with D hard to call. The V gene lost 3 bases and the J gene lost 8 bases, with 10 bases spanning the gap. This CDR3 is built from 12 residues. Looked up from germline, CDR1 is MDHEN and CDR2 is SYDVKM. The CDR3, as DNA: TGTGCCAGCAGTTTCTCGGGGAACGGCTACACCTTC. Its protein product is CASSFSGNGYTF.

This chain links TRBV9 with TRBJ2-2, with D unclear. The CDR3 covers 14 residues. V dropped 5 bases and J dropped 0 bases, with 8 bases sitting between them. From germline, CDR1 is SGDLS and CDR2 YYNGEE. DNA for the CDR3: TGTGCCAGCAGAGTGACACCGAACACCGGGGAGCTGTTTTTT. Residues: CASRVTPNTGELFF.

This clone was counted only a few times. The chain employs TRBV19 and TRBJ1-1; the D gene is possibly TRBD1 (6 bases). Per germline, CDR1 LNHDA and CDR2 SQIVND (reference sequence). V was cut by 6 bases and J by 0 bases, with 11 bases left in between. The CDR3 runs to 14 residues. CDR3 in DNA: TGTGCCAGTAGGAGGGGGGACATGAACACTGAAGCTTTCTTT. Residues: CASRRGDMNTEAFF.

The chain links TRBV5-4 to TRBJ1-5, with D unclear. From germline, CDR1 is SGHNT and CDR2 YYREEE (reference sequence). Trimming left V 0 bases short and J 6 bases short, with 7 bases between. CDR3 length: 13 residues. For the CDR3, the DNA is TGTGCCAGCAGCTTGGCCGAAGGTCAGCCCCAGCATTTT. As protein: CASSLAEGQPQHF.

The chain employs TRBV12-5 and TRBJ1-2, with D hard to call. Germline V gene data show CDR1 as LGHNT and CDR2 as FRNRAP. The CDR3 is made up of 15 amino acids. Trimming cost V 5 bases and J 7 bases, with 20 bases left between them. This CDR3 reads CASGPSGVPRGGYTF. The CDR3 DNA follows: TGTGCTAGTGGTCCCTCCGGTGTCCCTCGGGGTGGCTACACCTTC.

This chain uses TRBV5-1 with TRBJ2-5, with TRBD2 identical over 14 bases. Germline V gene data show CDR1 as SGHRS and CDR2 as YFSETQ. J was trimmed by 4 bases and V by 4 bases; bases with no gene match: 3. The CDR3 totals 15 residues. CDR3 DNA sequence: TGCGCCAGCAGCGAAGGACTAGCGGGAGGAGAGACCCAGTACTTC. It is translated as CASSEGLAGGETQYF.